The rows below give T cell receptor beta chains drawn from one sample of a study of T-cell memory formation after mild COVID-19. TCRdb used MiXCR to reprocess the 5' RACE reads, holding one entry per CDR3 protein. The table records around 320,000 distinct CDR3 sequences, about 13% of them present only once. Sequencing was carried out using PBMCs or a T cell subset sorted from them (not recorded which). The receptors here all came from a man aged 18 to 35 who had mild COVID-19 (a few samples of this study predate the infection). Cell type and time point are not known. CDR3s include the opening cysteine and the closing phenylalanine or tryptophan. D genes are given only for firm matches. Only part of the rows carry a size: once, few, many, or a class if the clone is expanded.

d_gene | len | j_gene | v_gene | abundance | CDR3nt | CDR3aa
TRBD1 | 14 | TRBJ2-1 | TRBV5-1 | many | TGCGCCAGCAGCCCCGGACAGGGGTTGAATGAGCAGTTCTTC | CASSPGQGLNEQFF
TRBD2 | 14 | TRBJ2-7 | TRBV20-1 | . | TGCAGTGCTAGAGTTAAGCGGGGGAGGTACGAGCAGTACTTC | CSARVKRGRYEQYF
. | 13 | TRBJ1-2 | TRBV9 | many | TGTGCCAGCAGCAGCACCACAAGGGACGGCTACACCTTC | CASSSTTRDGYTF
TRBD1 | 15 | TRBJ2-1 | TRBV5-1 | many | TGCGCCAGCAGCGGACAGGGGGCGGCCTACAATGAGCAGTTCTTC | CASSGQGAAYNEQFF
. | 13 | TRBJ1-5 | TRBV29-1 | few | TGCAGCGTTGACATGGGGGGAAATCAGCCCCAGCATTTT | CSVDMGGNQPQHF
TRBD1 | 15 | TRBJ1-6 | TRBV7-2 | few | TGTGCCAGCAGCCCGTCACAGGGGGCGGGTTCACCCCTCCACTTT | CASSPSQGAGSPLHF
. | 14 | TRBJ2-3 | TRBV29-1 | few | TGCAGCGTTTGGGGGCCAGTCGTACCAGATACGCAGTATTTT | CSVWGPVVPDTQYF
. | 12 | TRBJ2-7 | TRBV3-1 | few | TGTGCCAGCAGCCAGAGGACCGCGACCGTTCACTTC | CASSQRTATVHF
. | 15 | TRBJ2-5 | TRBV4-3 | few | TGCGCCAGCAGCCAAGATAGGTACCAGACGGGGACCCAGTACTTC | CASSQDRYQTGTQYF
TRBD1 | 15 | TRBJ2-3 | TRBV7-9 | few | TGTGCCAGCAGCTCGCACAGGGGGCGCACAGATACGCAGTATTTT | CASSSHRGRTDTQYF
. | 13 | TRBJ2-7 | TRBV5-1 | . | TGCGCCAGCAGCTTGGTCACGGATAGCGAGCAGTACTTC | CASSLVTDSEQYF
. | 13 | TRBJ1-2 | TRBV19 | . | TGTGCCTCAGGTGTGGGCGGGTTCGATGGCTACACCTTC | CASGVGGFDGYTF
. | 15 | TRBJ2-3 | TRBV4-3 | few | TGCGCCAGCAGCCAAGCCCCGGGGGTCACAGATACGCAGTATTTT | CASSQAPGVTDTQYF
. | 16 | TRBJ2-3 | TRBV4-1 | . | TGCGCCAGCAGCCAAGATACCAGACGCCCACTTTATACGCAGTATTTT | CASSQDTRRPLYTQYF
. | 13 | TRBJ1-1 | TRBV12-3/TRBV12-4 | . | TGTGCCAGCCAAAAAGAGGACGGAAAAGGAGCTTTCTTT | CASQKEDGKGAFF
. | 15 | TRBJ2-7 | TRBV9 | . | TGTGCCAGCAGCGTAGCGTCAGGCGTACCCTACGAGCAGTACTTC | CASSVASGVPYEQYF
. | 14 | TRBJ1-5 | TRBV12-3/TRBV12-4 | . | TGTGCCAGCACCCTTCGGGGGCGGAATCAGCCCCAGCATTTT | CASTLRGRNQPQHF
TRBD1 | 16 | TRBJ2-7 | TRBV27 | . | TGTGCCAGCAGTTTATATCGGGGACAGGGGGCCTACGAGCAGTACTTC | CASSLYRGQGAYEQYF
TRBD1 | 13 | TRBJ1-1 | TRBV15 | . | TGTGCCACCAGCACACAGGGGGCTCCTGAAGCTTTCTTT | CATSTQGAPEAFF
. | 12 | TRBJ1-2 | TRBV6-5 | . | TGTGCCAGCAGTACAACTCTATATGGCTACACCTTC | CASSTTLYGYTF
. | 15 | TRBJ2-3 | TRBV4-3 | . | TGCGCCAGCAGCCAAGGGGGAGGGGGCGACGGTACGCAGTATTTT | CASSQGGGGDGTQYF
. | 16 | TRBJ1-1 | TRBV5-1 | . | TGCGCCAGCAGTTCCCAACCTCGGGGGGCGAACACTGAAGCTTTCTTT | CASSSQPRGANTEAFF
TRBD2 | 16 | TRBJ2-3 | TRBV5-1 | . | TGCGCCAGCAGCCCTCTGACTAGCGGGGGATCAGATACGCAGTATTTT | CASSPLTSGGSDTQYF
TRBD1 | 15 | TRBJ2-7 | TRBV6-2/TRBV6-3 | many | TGTGCCAGCAGTTACCAGGGGGAGAGCTCCTACGAGCAGTACTTC | CASSYQGESSYEQYF
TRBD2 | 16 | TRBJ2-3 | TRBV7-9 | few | TGTGCCAGCAGCGGGCGCGGGGGGGCCTTGACAGATACGCAGTATTTT | CASSGRGGALTDTQYF
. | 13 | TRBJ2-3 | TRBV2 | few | TGTGCCAGCAGTGAAGAGGTCGGCCATACGCAGTATTTT | CASSEEVGHTQYF
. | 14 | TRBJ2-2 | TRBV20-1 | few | TGCAGTCCTTCTAGGACAGAAAACACCGGGGAGCTGTTTTTT | CSPSRTENTGELFF
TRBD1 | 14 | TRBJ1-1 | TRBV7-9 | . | TGTGCCAGCAGGAAGACAACAGGGGGCACTGAAGCTTTCTTT | CASRKTTGGTEAFF
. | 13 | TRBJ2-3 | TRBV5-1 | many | TGCGCCAGCAGCTCGACCTTCACAGATACGCAGTATTTT | CASSSTFTDTQYF
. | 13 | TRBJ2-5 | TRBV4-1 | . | TGCGCCAGCAGCTCAGGGGATCTAGAGACCCAGTACTTC | CASSSGDLETQYF
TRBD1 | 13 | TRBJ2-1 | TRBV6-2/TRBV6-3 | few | TGTGCCAGCAGGTGGACAGGGGGCGGTGAGCAGTTCTTC | CASRWTGGGEQFF
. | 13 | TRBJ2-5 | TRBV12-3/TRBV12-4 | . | TGTGCCAGCAGTTTCTCCGAAGGAGAGACCCAGTACTTC | CASSFSEGETQYF
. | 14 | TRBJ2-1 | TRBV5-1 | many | TGCGCCAGCAGCTTGGACCCCCCTGCCTATGAGCAGTTCTTC | CASSLDPPAYEQFF
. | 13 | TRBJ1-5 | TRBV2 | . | TGTGCCAGCAGTGAAAGACTCAATCAGCCCCAGCATTTT | CASSERLNQPQHF
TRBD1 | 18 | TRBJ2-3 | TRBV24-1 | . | TGTGCCACCAGTGGTTTTTCCGGGGTGACAGGGTGGTCAGATACGCAGTATTTT | CATSGFSGVTGWSDTQYF
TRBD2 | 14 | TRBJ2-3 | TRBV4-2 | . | TGTGCCAGCAGCCAAGGGACTAGCGCAGATACGCAGTATTTT | CASSQGTSADTQYF
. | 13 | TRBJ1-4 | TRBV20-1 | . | TGCAGTGCTTTTGCGGGACCCGATGAAAAACTGTTTTTT | CSAFAGPDEKLFF
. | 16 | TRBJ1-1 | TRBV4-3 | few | TGCGCCAGCAGCCAAGATAGGCATTTGATGAACACTGAAGCTTTCTTT | CASSQDRHLMNTEAFF
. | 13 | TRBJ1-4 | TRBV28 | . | TGTGCCAGCAGTTCAGGGTTCCTTGAAAAACTGTTTTTT | CASSSGFLEKLFF
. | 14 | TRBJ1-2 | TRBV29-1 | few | TGCAGCGTGGGGCCAAGTGGCAGGCACTATGGCTACACCTTC | CSVGPSGRHYGYTF
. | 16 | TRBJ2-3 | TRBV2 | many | TGTGCCAGCAGTGAAGGACGGGGGTCAAGCACAGATACGCAGTATTTT | CASSEGRGSSTDTQYF
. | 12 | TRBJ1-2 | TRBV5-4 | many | TGTGCCAGCAGCTATCCAGGGAGTGGCTACACCTTC | CASSYPGSGYTF
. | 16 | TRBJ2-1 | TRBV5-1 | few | TGCGCCAGCAGCCCAGGAGATGGGGGCAGCCACAATGAGCAGTTCTTC | CASSPGDGGSHNEQFF
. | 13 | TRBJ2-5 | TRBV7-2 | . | TGTGCCAGCAGCTTAGGTCCTCTAGAGACCCAGTACTTC | CASSLGPLETQYF
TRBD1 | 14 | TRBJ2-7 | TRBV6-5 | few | TGTGCCAGCAGTTACTCCCAGGGGGCGGAAGAGCAGTACTTC | CASSYSQGAEEQYF
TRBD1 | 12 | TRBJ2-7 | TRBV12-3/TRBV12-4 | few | TGTGCCAGCAGTTACAGACAGGGGAAGCAGTACTTC | CASSYRQGKQYF
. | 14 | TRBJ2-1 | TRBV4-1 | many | TGCGCCAGCAGCGCTCCGGGAGACCCGAGTTTGGGGTTCTTC | CASSAPGDPSLGFF
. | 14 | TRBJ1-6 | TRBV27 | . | TGTGCCAGCAGTCCCCAGCGGGGGGTGTCACCCCTCCACTTT | CASSPQRGVSPLHF
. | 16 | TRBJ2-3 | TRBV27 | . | TGTGCCAGCAGTTTCTTCCCCCCCAGAGGAACAGATACGCAGTATTTT | CASSFFPPRGTDTQYF
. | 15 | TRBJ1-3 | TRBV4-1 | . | TGCGCCAGCAGCCAAGTCGGAACCAGATCAAACACCATATATTTT | CASSQVGTRSNTIYF
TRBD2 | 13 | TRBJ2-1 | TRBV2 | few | TGTGCCAGCAGCGGACTAGCGGGGGGCGAGCAGTTCTTC | CASSGLAGGEQFF
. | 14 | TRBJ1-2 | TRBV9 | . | TGTGCCAGCAGCGTAGCGGTGAACAGCTATGGCTACACCTTC | CASSVAVNSYGYTF